This record looks at one T cell receptor (beta chain) sequence and its context. Its cognate antigen has yet to be identified. No quality values exist for individual bases; no much larger clone is one base distant. The sample comes from a study of blood T cell repertoires in COVID-19 (dated by TCRdb to 2020 to 2022). Some background on the complete study: Samples from collaborators originated in the United States, Italy and Spain and spanned both the acute and convalescent phases of COVID-19. The prospective study material was composed of cDNA or gDNA derived from T cells, B-cell-depleted T cells, or PBMCs. Deeply sampled blood TCRbeta repertoires from subjects exposed to, actively infected with, or recovered from COVID-19 were included in the dataset. A freely available public database, intended as a resource for researchers studying the immune response to SARS-CoV-2, is where the repertoires were released. The samples were drawn from the first 160 participants of the ongoing ImmuneRACE study and from 950 to 1,500 subjects provided by 6 global collaborators. Nearly every sample came with metadata listing a de-identified subject ID, COVID-19 status, age in years and sex. Where available, HLA class I and class II types were obtained from metadata supplied by the sample provider rather than from assay-based typing.

TCRbeta CDR3 regions were amplified from genomic DNA using the immunoSEQ Assay, a bias-controlled multiplex PCR. The authors processed their data as follows. The number of nucleated cells in each sample was estimated by amplification of reference gene primers within the assay. Sequence reads were collapsed and filtered to measure the absolute abundance of every unique TCRbeta CDR3 rearrangement. For each sample, productive Simpson clonality was calculated as the square root of Simpson's diversity index across productive rearrangements. This is the immuneACCESS table as TCRdb keeps it, with only in-frame sequences that have V and J called. A part of the clones is gone; compared with another copy, unresolved V genes explain less than half, and the rest is unexplained. V, J and clone size are those of that table, while D and trimming were read from the DNA. This sample lists some 110,000 clones; roughly 83% were detected once. The top ten hold approximately 0.77% of the sample.

Including the terminal cysteine and phenylalanine, the CDR3 comprises 13 residues. This entry keeps only the CDR3 DNA: 39 bases, framed from base 1. CDR1 MNHEY and CDR2 SVGAGI are derived from the germline V gene. V and J are truncated by 4 bases and 2 bases respectively, leaving an intervening sequence of 9 bases. Beyond this particular receptor, the publication reports: Clinical and demographic metadata were provided uncurated, with the amount varying by source and participant.

The collaborating institutions used their own protocols to collect whole blood in K2EDTA tubes. For TCRbeta analysis, collaborators shipped samples in one of three forms: frozen whole blood, isolated PBMCs, or DNA extracted from either of those sample types. This TCR derives from a woman in her seventies with acute or convalescent COVID-19. Material: peripheral blood. This chain joins TRBV6-5 to TRBJ2-7; TRBD2 is possibly the D segment (5 matching bases). The CDR3 is CASSSPGAYEQYF. Read as DNA, the sequence is TGTGCCAGCAGTTCCCCCGGGGCCTACGAGCAGTACTTC.